This T cell receptor beta chain was sequenced in a study of T cells after posttransplantation cyclophosphamide. Study-wide results and caveats: Blood and skin or GI T cell repertoires showed limited TRB overlap.

Generated by immunoSEQ multiplex PCR, the TCRdb table keeps only in-frame clones and is missing some. The sample shows about 28,000 clones, about nine tenths of them seen only once. On this clone itself: Its specificity is unknown.

Trimming pared 8 bases from V and 4 bases from J, leaving 14 bases between. CDR1 is SGHAT and CDR2 is FQNNGV in the germline V gene. This CDR3 spans 13 amino acids. The chain couples TRBV11-2 to TRBJ1-1; D perhaps matches TRBD1 (5 bases). Sequencing was done on a sample of PBMCs. This sequence originates from a man aged 50 or older. The CDR3 loop reads CASGLTVTTEAFF. The DNA for the CDR3 is TGTGCCAGCGGATTGACAGTGACCACTGAAGCTTTCTTT. Combining the CDR3 with reference TRBV11-2 and TRBJ1-1 gives the whole variable domain EAGVAQSPRYKIIEKRQSVAFWCNPISGHATLYWYQQILGQGPKLLIQFQNNGVVDDSQLPKDRFSAERLKGVDSTLKIQPAKLEDSAVYLCASGLTVTTEAFFGQGTRLTVV.